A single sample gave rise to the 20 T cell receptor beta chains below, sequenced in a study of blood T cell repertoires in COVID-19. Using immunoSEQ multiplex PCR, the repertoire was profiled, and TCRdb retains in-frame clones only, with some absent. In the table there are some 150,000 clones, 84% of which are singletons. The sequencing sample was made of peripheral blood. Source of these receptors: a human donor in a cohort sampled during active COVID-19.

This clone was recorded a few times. The CDR3 coding sequence is TGTGCCAGCCGCGAGCGGGACACCGGGGAGCTGTTTTTT. This gives the protein CASRERDTGELFF. The chain carries TRBV6-4 and TRBJ2-2; D might be TRBD2 (6 bases). The CDR3 sequence is 13 residues long. The V gene's germline CDR1 is MRHNA and CDR2 SNTAGT. Deletions cut 8 bases from V and 3 bases from J, with 10 bases between.

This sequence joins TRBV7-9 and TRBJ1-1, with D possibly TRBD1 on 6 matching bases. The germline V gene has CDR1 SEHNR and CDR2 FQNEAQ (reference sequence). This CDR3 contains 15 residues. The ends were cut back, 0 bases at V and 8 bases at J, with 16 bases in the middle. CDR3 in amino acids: CASSLARGPSAEAFF. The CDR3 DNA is TGTGCCAGCAGCTTAGCGCGGGGGCCTTCGGCAGAAGCTTTCTTT.

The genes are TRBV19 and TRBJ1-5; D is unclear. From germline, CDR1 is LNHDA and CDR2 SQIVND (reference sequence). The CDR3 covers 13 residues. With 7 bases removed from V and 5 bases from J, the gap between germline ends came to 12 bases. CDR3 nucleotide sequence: TGTGCCAGTACCGGGGAATTCTATCAGCCCCAGCATTTT. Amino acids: CASTGEFYQPQHF.

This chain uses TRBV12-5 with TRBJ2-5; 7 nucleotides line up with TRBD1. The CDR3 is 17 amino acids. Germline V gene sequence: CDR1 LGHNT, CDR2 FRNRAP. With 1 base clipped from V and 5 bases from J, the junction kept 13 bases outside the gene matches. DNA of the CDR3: TGTGCTAGTGGTTTGGGCAGGGGGAAACCTGGGCAGGAGACCCAGTACTTC. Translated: CASGLGRGKPGQETQYF.

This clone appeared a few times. CDR3 sequence reads: CASSSTASPSNTEAFF. CDR3 DNA sequence: TGTGCCAGTAGTTCAACAGCTTCCCCCTCGAACACTGAAGCTTTCTTT. The V call is TRBV19, the J call TRBJ1-1; no clear D. Trimming stripped 5 bases from V and 1 base from J, with 17 bases between. The CDR3 has 16 residues. CDR1 and CDR2 (germline): LNHDA, SQIVND (reference sequence).

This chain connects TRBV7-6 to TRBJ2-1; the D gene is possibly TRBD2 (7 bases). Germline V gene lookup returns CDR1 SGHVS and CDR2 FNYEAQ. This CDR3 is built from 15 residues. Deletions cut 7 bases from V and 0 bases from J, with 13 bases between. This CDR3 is CASTTRGGSYNEQFF. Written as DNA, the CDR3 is TGTGCCAGCACCACTAGGGGGGGCTCCTACAATGAGCAGTTCTTC.

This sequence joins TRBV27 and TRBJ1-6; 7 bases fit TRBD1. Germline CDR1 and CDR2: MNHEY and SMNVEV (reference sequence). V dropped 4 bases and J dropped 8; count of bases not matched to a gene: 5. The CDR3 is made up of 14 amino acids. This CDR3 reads CASSSDRDYSPLHF. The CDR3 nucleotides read TGTGCCAGCAGTTCCGACAGGGACTATTCACCCCTCCACTTT.

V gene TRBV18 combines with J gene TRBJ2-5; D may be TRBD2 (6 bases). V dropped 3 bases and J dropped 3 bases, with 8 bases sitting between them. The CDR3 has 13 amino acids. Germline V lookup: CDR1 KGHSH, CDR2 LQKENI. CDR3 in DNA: TGTGCCAGCTCACCGTCGGGGGAAGAGACCCAGTACTTC. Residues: CASSPSGEETQYF.

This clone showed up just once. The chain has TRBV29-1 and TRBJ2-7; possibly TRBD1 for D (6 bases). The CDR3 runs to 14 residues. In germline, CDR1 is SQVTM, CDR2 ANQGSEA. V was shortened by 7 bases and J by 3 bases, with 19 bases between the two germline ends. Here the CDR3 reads CSASNRAGNYEQYF. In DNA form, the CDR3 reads TGCAGCGCCAGTAACAGGGCAGGGAACTACGAGCAGTACTTC.

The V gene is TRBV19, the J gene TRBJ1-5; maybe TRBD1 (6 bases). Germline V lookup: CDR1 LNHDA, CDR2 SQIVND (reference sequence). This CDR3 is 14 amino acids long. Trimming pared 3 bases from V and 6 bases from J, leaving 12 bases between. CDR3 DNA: TGTGCCAGTAGTATTGGGGGGGGCAGTCAGCCCCAGCATTTT. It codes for CASSIGGGSQPQHF.

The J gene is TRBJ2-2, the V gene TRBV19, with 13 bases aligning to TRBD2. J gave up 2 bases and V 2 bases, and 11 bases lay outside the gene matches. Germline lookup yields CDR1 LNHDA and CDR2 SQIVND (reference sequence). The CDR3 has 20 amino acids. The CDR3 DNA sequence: TGTGCCAGTAGTATAACCCTCCGGGGGACTAGCGGGGTAAACACCGGGGAGCTGTTTTTT. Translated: CASSITLRGTSGVNTGELFF.

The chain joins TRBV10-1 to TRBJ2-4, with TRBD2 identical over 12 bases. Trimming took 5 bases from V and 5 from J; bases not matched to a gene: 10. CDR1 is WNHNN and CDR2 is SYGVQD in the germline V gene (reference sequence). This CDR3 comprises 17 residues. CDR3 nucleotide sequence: TGCGCCAGCAGTTCGCTTAGACTAGCGGGAGATGAAAACATTCAGTACTTC. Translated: CASSSLRLAGDENIQYF.

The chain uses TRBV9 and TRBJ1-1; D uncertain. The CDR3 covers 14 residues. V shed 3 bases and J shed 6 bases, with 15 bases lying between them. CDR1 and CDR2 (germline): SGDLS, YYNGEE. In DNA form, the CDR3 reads TGTGCCAGCAGCGGGACGGACGGCGGGGCTGAAGCTTTCTTT. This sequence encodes CASSGTDGGAEAFF.

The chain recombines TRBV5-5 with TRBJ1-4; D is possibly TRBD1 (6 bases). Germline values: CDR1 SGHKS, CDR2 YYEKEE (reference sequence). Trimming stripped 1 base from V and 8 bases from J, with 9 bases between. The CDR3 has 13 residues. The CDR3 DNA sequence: TGTGCCAGCAGCTTGCTCGACAGGGAAAAACTGTTTTTT. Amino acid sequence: CASSLLDREKLFF. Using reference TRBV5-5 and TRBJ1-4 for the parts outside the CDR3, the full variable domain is DAGVTQSPTHLIKTRGQQVTLRCSPISGHKSVSWYQQVLGQGPQFIFQYYEKEERGRGNFPDRFSARQFPNYSSELNVNALLLGDSALYLCASSLLDREKLFFGSGTQLSVL.

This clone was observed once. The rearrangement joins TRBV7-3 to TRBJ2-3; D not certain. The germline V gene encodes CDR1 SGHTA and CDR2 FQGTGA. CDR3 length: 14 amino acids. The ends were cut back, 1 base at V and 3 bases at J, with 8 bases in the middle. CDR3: CASSLSAVTDTQYF. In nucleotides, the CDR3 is TGTGCCAGCAGCTTAAGTGCGGTTACAGATACGCAGTATTTT. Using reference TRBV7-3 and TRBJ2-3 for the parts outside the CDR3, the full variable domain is GAGVSQTPSNKVTEKGKYVELRCDPISGHTALYWYRQSLGQGPEFLIYFQGTGAADDSGLPNDRFFAVRPEGSVSTLKIQRTERGDSAVYLCASSLSAVTDTQYFGPGTRLTVL.

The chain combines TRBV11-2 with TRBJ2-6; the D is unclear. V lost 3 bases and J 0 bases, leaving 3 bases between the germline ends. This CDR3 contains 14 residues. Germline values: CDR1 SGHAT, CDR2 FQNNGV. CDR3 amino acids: CASSFYSGANVLTF. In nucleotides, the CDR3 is TGTGCCAGCAGCTTTTACTCTGGGGCCAACGTCCTGACTTTC.

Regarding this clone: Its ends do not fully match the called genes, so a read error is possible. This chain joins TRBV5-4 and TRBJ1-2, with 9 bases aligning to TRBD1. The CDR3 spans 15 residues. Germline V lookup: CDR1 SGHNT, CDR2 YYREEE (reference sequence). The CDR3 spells CASSSPGTGNYSYTF. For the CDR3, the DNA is TGTGCCAGCAGCTCCCCCGGGACAGGGAACTATAGCTACACCTTC. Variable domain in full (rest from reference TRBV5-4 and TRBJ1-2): ETGVTQSPTHLIKTRGQQVTLRCSSQSGHNTVSWYQQALGQGPQFIFQYYREEENGRGNFPPRFSGLQFPNYSSELNVNALELDDSALYLCASSSPGTGNYSYTFGSGTRLTVV.

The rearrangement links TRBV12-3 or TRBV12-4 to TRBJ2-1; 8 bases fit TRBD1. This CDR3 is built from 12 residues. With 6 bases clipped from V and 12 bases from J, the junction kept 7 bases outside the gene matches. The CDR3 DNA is TGTGCCAGCAGGATCTTGACAGGGGTGCAGTTCTTC. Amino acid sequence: CASRILTGVQFF.

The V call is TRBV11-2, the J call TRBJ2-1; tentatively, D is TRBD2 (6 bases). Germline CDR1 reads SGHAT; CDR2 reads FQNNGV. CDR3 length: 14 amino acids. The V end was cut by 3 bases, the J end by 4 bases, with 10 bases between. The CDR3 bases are TGTGCCAGCAGCTTGAGCGGGCTTTACAATGAGCAGTTCTTC. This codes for CASSLSGLYNEQFF.

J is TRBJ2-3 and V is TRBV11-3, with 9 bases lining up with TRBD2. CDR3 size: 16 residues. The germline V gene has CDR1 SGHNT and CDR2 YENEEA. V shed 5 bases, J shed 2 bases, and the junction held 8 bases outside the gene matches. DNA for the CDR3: TGTGCCAGCAGCCAAGGACTAGCGATTACCACAGATACGCAGTATTTT. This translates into CASSQGLAITTDTQYF.